This is a list of T cell receptor beta chains from one sample in a study of early T cells in non-severe SARS-CoV-2 infection. A single record per CDR3 protein comes from TCRdb applying MiXCR to the 5' RACE reads. The sample includes approximately 31,000 distinct CDR3 sequences, under 7.5% of them seen just once. Specimen: whole blood. These receptors all stem from an adult who was a healthcare worker with PCR-confirmed SARS-CoV-2 infection or an uninfected control (not recorded which). The CDR3 runs from the conserved cysteine through the conserved F or W. A D gene is named only where the DNA matches it firmly. The size entry is marked missing in some rows and otherwise reads once, few, many or a size class.

>TRBV20-1|TRBJ2-2|TRBD2|many
TGCAGTGCTAGAGACGGCGGGAGCGCTTCGGGCACCGGGGAGCTGTTTTTT
CSARDGGSASGTGELFF
>TRBV27|TRBJ2-1|TRBD2|medium-sized
TGTGCCAGCAGTTTACGTCAACTAGCGGGTTACAATGAGCAGTTCTTC
CASSLRQLAGYNEQFF
>TRBV20-1|TRBJ2-1|TRBD2|many
TGCAGTGCCGAATCGGGACTAGCGAAGGATGAGCAGTTCTTC
CSAESGLAKDEQFF
>TRBV20-1|TRBJ2-7|.|many
TGCAGTGCCGTACTCTCGGGTACCTACGAGCAGTACTTC
CSAVLSGTYEQYF
>TRBV20-1|TRBJ1-1|TRBD1|many
TGCAGTGCTACTAGGACAGGGGGCACTGAAGCTTTCTTT
CSATRTGGTEAFF
>TRBV7-2|TRBJ2-7|TRBD2|.
TGTGCCAGCAGCCCCAGACTAGCGGGAGGAAGCGAGCAGTACTTC
CASSPRLAGGSEQYF
>TRBV20-1|TRBJ2-5|.|many
TGCAGTGCTAGCACAGCACAAGAGACCCAGTACTTC
CSASTAQETQYF
>TRBV18|TRBJ2-2|.|few
TGTGCCAGCTCACCCGGGACTCTTCACACCGGGGAGCTGTTTTTT
CASSPGTLHTGELFF
>TRBV9|TRBJ1-1|.|many
TGTGCCAGCAGCAGCAGGGGAAACACTGAAGCTTTCTTT
CASSSRGNTEAFF
>TRBV6-6|TRBJ1-6|.|.
TGTGCCAGCAGTTACTCGAACACCGGACAACGAACGGCACCCCTCCACTTT
CASSYSNTGQRTAPLHF
>TRBV7-3|TRBJ1-1|.|once
TGTGCCAGCAGCTTGTCGTCCGGGGGAACTGAAGCTTTCTTT
CASSLSSGGTEAFF
>TRBV27|TRBJ1-6|.|many
TGTGCCAGCCACGGACTATCCGGTTCACCCCTCCACTTT
CASHGLSGSPLHF
>TRBV12-3/TRBV12-4|TRBJ2-1|TRBD2|many
TGTGCCAGCACACGGATATTTCGGGGGGAAGGGTACAATGAGCAGTTCTTC
CASTRIFRGEGYNEQFF
>TRBV5-4|TRBJ1-1|TRBD1|many
TGTGCCAGCAGCCCCGGGACAGCAACCTTTAACACTGAAGCTTTCTTT
CASSPGTATFNTEAFF
>TRBV27|TRBJ2-7|.|many
TGTGCCAGCAGGAACAGGGGGGGACGGTACGAGCAGTACTTC
CASRNRGGRYEQYF